A single sample gave rise to the 10 T cell receptor beta chains below, sequenced in a study of identical twins. One entry per CDR3 protein results from TCRdb running MiXCR on the 5' RACE reads. This sample carries 450,000 to 650,000 distinct CDR3 sequences, 13% to 15% of them seen once, and the ten largest clones take roughly 0.4%. These data also featured in a second study, about yellow fever vaccine responses in identical twins.

The sample comprised CD4+ T cells sorted from blood. The receptors here all came from a woman aged 18-29 years in good health.

This clonotype occurred a few times. The CDR3 coding sequence is TGTGCCAGCAGTCCCGCAGGGGGTAGGAGCTCCTACAATGAGCAGTTCTTC. This encodes CASSPAGGRSSYNEQFF. This chain joins TRBV28 and TRBJ2-1, with 7 bases fitting TRBD1. CDR1 MDHEN and CDR2 SYDVKM come from the germline V gene. With V trimmed by 5 bases and J by 0 bases, 10 bases remained unmatched. The CDR3 runs 17 residues. Combining the CDR3 with reference TRBV28 and TRBJ2-1 gives the whole variable domain DVKVTQSSRYLVKRTGEKVFLECVQDMDHENMFWYRQDPGLGLRLIYFSYDVKMKEKGDIPEGYSVSREKKERFSLILESASTNQTSMYLCASSPAGGRSSYNEQFFGPGTRLTVL.

The CDR3 spells CASKKGGGETQYF. Written as DNA, the CDR3 is TGTGCCAGCAAAAAGGGGGGGGGAGAGACCCAGTACTTC. The V call is TRBV7-2, the J call TRBJ2-5; TRBD2 might be the D (7 bases). CDR1 and CDR2 (germline): SGHTA, FQGNSA. Trimming took 7 bases from V and 4 from J, leaving 13 bases between them. CDR3 length: 13 amino acids.

This clonotype was counted only a few times. The rearrangement joins TRBV20-1 to TRBJ2-2; 7 bases are shared with TRBD2. This CDR3 is 15 amino acids long. Germline V gene lookup returns CDR1 DFQATT and CDR2 SNEGSKA (reference sequence). After removal of 1 base from V and 1 base from J, the junction contained 3 bases not matched to a gene. CDR3 in amino acids: CSARVASGNTGELFF. CDR3 sequence (DNA): TGCAGTGCTAGAGTTGCTAGCGGGAACACCGGGGAGCTGTTTTTT.

The chain couples TRBV7-9 to TRBJ2-7; D not resolved. Germline-derived CDR1 and CDR2 are SEHNR and FQNEAQ (reference sequence). The germline V and J ends were trimmed by 0 bases and 3 bases, with 6 bases remaining between them. The CDR3 is 13 amino acids. The CDR3 reads CASSLAEFYEQYV. CDR3 in DNA: TGTGCCAGCAGCTTAGCTGAGTTCTACGAGCAGTACGTC.

This clonotype was counted only a few times. The CDR3 nucleotides are TGTGCCAGCAGCGCCCGGAGGTCCCCGGGCTACGGGGAGACCCAGTACTTC. Encoded protein: CASSARRSPGYGETQYF. The V call is TRBV2, the J call TRBJ2-5, with D possibly matching TRBD2 (5 bases). Germline CDR1 is SNHLY and CDR2 is FYNNEI. The V gene lost 6 bases and the J gene lost 5 bases, with 25 bases spanning the gap. This CDR3 has 17 amino acids. The entire variable domain, with the rest obtained from reference TRBV2 and TRBJ2-5, is as follows: EPEVTQTPSHQVTQMGQEVILRCVPISNHLYFYWYRQILGQKVEFLVSFYNNEISEKSEIFDDQFSVERPDGSNFTLKIRSTKLEDSAMYFCASSARRSPGYGETQYFGPGTRLLVL.

The J gene is TRBJ2-4, the V gene TRBV4-1; D may be TRBD1 (6 bases). With 0 bases removed from V and 0 bases from J, the gap between germline ends came to 9 bases. Germline CDR1 is MGHRA and CDR2 is YSYEKL. This CDR3 has 16 residues. CDR3 loop: CASSQEGGSAKNIQYF. CDR3 nucleotides: TGCGCCAGCAGCCAAGAAGGGGGTTCAGCCAAAAACATTCAGTACTTC.

The chain has TRBV29-1 and TRBJ1-1; possibly TRBD1 for D (5 bases). V lost 4 bases and J lost 4, with 16 bases in between. The CDR3 sequence is 14 residues long. The germline V gene encodes CDR1 SQVTM and CDR2 ANQGSEA. CDR3: CSVAGQFRSTEAFF. As DNA, the CDR3 is TGCAGCGTTGCAGGGCAGTTTCGGAGCACTGAAGCTTTCTTT.

The rearrangement links TRBV12-3 or TRBV12-4 to TRBJ2-1; 16 nucleotides line up with TRBD2. The CDR3 length is 16 residues. V was pared by 5 bases and J by 9 bases, with 7 bases of the junction left unmatched. The CDR3 nucleotides are TGTGCCAGCAGTCCTCCGGGACTAGCGGGAGGGGGTGAGCAGTTCTTC. Translation gives CASSPPGLAGGGEQFF.

This clonotype has only a few counts. The V call is TRBV10-1, the J call TRBJ2-1, with D perhaps TRBD1 or TRBD2 (5 bases each). This CDR3 has 15 amino acids. CDR1 and CDR2 (germline): WNHNN, SYGVQD (reference sequence). With 3 bases removed from V and 0 bases from J, the gap between germline ends came to 9 bases. The CDR3 DNA follows: TGCGCCAGCAGTGACTCGGGGCACTCCTACAATGAGCAGTTCTTC. Its protein is CASSDSGHSYNEQFF.

As DNA, the CDR3 is TGTGCCAGCAGCTTGAGGACATTTACGAACACTGAAGCTTTCTTT. As protein: CASSLRTFTNTEAFF. The V call is TRBV11-2, the J call TRBJ1-1; maybe TRBD1 (5 bases). V lost 3 bases to trimming and J lost 1 base, with 12 bases between them. The CDR3 length is 15 residues. Germline V gives CDR1 SGHAT, CDR2 FQNNGV.